Presented here are 10 T cell receptor beta chains from one specimen sequenced in a study of blood T cell repertoires in COVID-19. Here immunoSEQ multiplex PCR was the method, and the copy in TCRdb shows in-frame clones only, minus some. This table holds around 370,000 clones, 85% to 90% found once. Sequenced material: peripheral blood. The receptor set was obtained from a man aged 18 to 35 with active or convalescent COVID-19.

The chain has TRBV2 and TRBJ1-1; possible D gene TRBD1, 5 bases. The germline V gene encodes CDR1 SNHLY and CDR2 FYNNEI. The CDR3 is 15 residues long. V gave up 3 bases and J gave up 3 bases, with 14 bases separating them. The chain's CDR3 is CASSDVGGWDTEAFF. CDR3 nucleotide sequence: TGTGCCAGCAGTGATGTGGGGGGTTGGGACACTGAAGCTTTCTTT.

The V call is TRBV28, the J call TRBJ1-5; 7 bases match TRBD1. Per the germline V gene, CDR1 is MDHEN and CDR2 is SYDVKM. V lost 6 bases, J lost 2 bases, and 13 bases stayed unmatched. The CDR3 totals 17 residues. The CDR3 sequence is CASSPGGFGTGNQPQHF. DNA of the CDR3: TGTGCCAGCAGCCCTGGAGGTTTCGGGACAGGCAATCAGCCCCAGCATTTT.

To note about this clone: In the same sample, other DNA sequences code for this CDR3. The chain couples TRBV27 to TRBJ1-5, with D possibly matching TRBD1 (5 bases). The V gene's germline CDR1 is MNHEY and CDR2 SMNVEV (reference sequence). V gave up 2 bases and J gave up 6 bases, with 11 bases separating them. This CDR3 spans 14 amino acids. The CDR3 loop is CASSLGGVGQPQHF. CDR3 in DNA: TGTGCCAGCAGTTTAGGAGGGGTCGGTCAGCCCCAGCATTTT.

The genes are TRBV29-1 and TRBJ1-5, with D uncertain. V lost 4 bases and J 1 base, leaving 8 bases between the germline ends. The CDR3 covers 13 residues. CDR1 SQVTM and CDR2 ANQGSEA come from the germline V gene. CDR3 loop: CSVARGSNQPQHF. CDR3 nucleotide sequence: TGCAGCGTTGCTCGAGGAAGCAATCAGCCCCAGCATTTT.

The chain couples TRBV7-3 to TRBJ2-5; weak D call: TRBD2 (6 bases). Germline V gives CDR1 SGHTA, CDR2 FQGTGA. The CDR3 extends over 13 amino acids. The V end lost 3 bases, the J end lost 2 bases, and 7 bases lay between the germline ends. In DNA, the CDR3 is TGTGCCAGCAGCTTTAGCGGACAAGAGACCCAGTACTTC. Amino acid sequence: CASSFSGQETQYF. Variable domain in full (rest from reference TRBV7-3 and TRBJ2-5): GAGVSQTPSNKVTEKGKYVELRCDPISGHTALYWYRQSLGQGPEFLIYFQGTGAADDSGLPNDRFFAVRPEGSVSTLKIQRTERGDSAVYLCASSFSGQETQYFGPGTRLLVL.

The J gene is TRBJ2-1, the V gene TRBV28, with 8 nucleotides matching TRBD2. The germline V gene encodes CDR1 MDHEN and CDR2 SYDVKM. V dropped 4 bases and J dropped 4; count of bases not matched to a gene: 3. This CDR3 has 14 amino acids. CDR3 sequence (DNA): TGTGCCAGCAGTTCAGCGGGGGAGTACAATGAGCAGTTCTTC. This encodes CASSSAGEYNEQFF.

The chain carries TRBV7-2 and TRBJ1-2; TRBD1 agrees at 9 bases. Germline loops: CDR1 SGHTA, CDR2 FQGNSA. J was trimmed by 8 bases and V by 5 bases; bases with no gene match: 12. This CDR3 spans 15 amino acids. CDR3 in amino acids: CASSLTGTGLRGYTF. In DNA form, the CDR3 reads TGTGCCAGCAGCCTAACCGGGACAGGGCTCCGCGGCTACACCTTC. Using reference TRBV7-2 and TRBJ1-2 for the parts outside the CDR3, the full variable domain is GAGVSQSPSNKVTEKGKDVELRCDPISGHTALYWYRQSLGQGLEFLIYFQGNSAPDKSGLPSDRFSAERTGGSVSTLTIQRTQQEDSAVYLCASSLTGTGLRGYTFGSGTRLTVV.

The genes are TRBV27 and TRBJ1-5; D is unclear. CDR3 length: 15 amino acids. The ends were cut back, 0 bases at V and 1 base at J, with 7 bases in the middle. Germline CDR1 is MNHEY and CDR2 is SMNVEV (reference sequence). CDR3 DNA sequence: TGTGCCAGCAGTTTATCCAGGAACAGCAATCAGCCCCAGCATTTT. This encodes CASSLSRNSNQPQHF.

The chain carries TRBV30 and TRBJ1-1, with 7 bases that match TRBD1. V shed 7 bases, J shed 0 bases, and the junction held 5 bases outside the gene matches. Germline V gives CDR1 GTSNPN, CDR2 SVGIG (reference sequence). The CDR3 consists of 13 residues. This CDR3 reads CAFDRAMNTEAFF. As DNA, the CDR3 is TGTGCCTTTGACAGGGCCATGAACACTGAAGCTTTCTTT.

This rearrangement joins TRBV6-5 to TRBJ2-7; TRBD2 agrees at 9 bases. V gave up 2 bases and J gave up 1 base; unmatched junction bases: 6. This CDR3 is built from 16 residues. CDR1 is MNHEY and CDR2 is SVGAGI in the germline V gene. The CDR3 bases are TGTGCCAGCAGTTACCTCCCTAGCGGGGAGTCCTACGAGCAGTACTTC. Its protein product is CASSYLPSGESYEQYF.